Presented here are 17 T cell receptor beta chains from one specimen sequenced in a study of post-analysis software for immune sequencing data. Study results and caveats: There were a handful of TRBV segments more frequent in patients than controls, and TRBV5-6, TRBV5-1 and TRBV20-1 were among them.

Prepared libraries of TCR beta cDNA carried unique molecular identifiers. TCRdb reprocessed the PCR reads via MiXCR and lists one record per CDR3 protein. The sample lists 820,000 or so distinct CDR3 sequences; roughly 50% were seen once. Their cognate antigens are unknown. The sample comprised blood. Receptor source: a girl under 18 with multiple sclerosis.

The rearrangement joins TRBV15 to TRBJ1-6, with a tentative D call TRBD1 (6 bases). The CDR3 runs 14 residues. Germline CDR1 reads LNHNV; CDR2 reads YYDKDF (reference sequence). V shed 7 bases and J shed 8 bases, with 15 bases lying between them. The CDR3 nucleotides read TGTGCCACCAACGACAGGTTCGAAGATTCACCCCTCCACTTT. Amino acid sequence: CATNDRFEDSPLHF. Full variable domain (missing parts from reference TRBV15 and TRBJ1-6): DAMVIQNPRYQVTQFGKPVTLSCSQTLNHNVMYWYQQKSSQAPKLLFHYYDKDFNNEADTPDNFQSRRPNTSFCFLDIRSPGLGDTAMYLCATNDRFEDSPLHFGNGTRLTVT.

The J gene is TRBJ1-4, the V gene TRBV29-1, with D unclear. The CDR3 covers 15 residues. The germline gives CDR1 SQVTM, CDR2 ANQGSEA. Trimming removed 1 base at V and 5 bases at J, with 14 bases between. This CDR3 reads CSVEARGAQNEKLFF. The CDR3 nucleotides read TGCAGCGTTGAAGCTCGGGGAGCACAGAATGAAAAACTGTTTTTT.

This chain connects TRBV15 to TRBJ2-1; the match to TRBD2 covers 11 bases. CDR1 LNHNV and CDR2 YYDKDF come from the germline V gene (reference sequence). Trimming cost V 5 bases and J 0 bases; bases outside gene matches: 18. The CDR3 spans 21 residues. The CDR3 nucleotides are TGTGCCACCAGCCCGCGCCCTGCTAGCGGGAGGACAATTAGCTCCTACAATGAGCAGTTCTTC. As protein: CATSPRPASGRTISSYNEQFF.

This clonotype showed up just a few times. One junction end does not reproduce the germline sequence, and a read error may be involved. This sequence joins TRBV7-9 and TRBJ2-1; 7 bases fit TRBD2. This CDR3 contains 16 residues. Germline CDR1 reads SEHNR; CDR2 reads FQNEAQ (reference sequence). The DNA of the CDR3 is TGTGCCAGCAGCTTAGTGCGGGAGAGGTCCTATAATGAGCAGTTCTTC. Its translation is CASSLVRERSYNEQFF.

The sample holds one count of this clonotype. J is TRBJ2-3 and V is TRBV7-3, with a tentative D call TRBD2 (5 bases). Per germline, CDR1 SGHTA and CDR2 FQGTGA. Trimming cost V 2 bases and J 8 bases, with 11 bases left between them. The CDR3 length is 13 residues. The CDR3 DNA reads TGTGCCAGCAGCTTAGGATCCGCGGGTACGCAGTATTTT. Its translation: CASSLGSAGTQYF. The full variable domain, in which reference TRBV7-3 and TRBJ2-3 provide the parts outside the CDR3, is GAGVSQTPSNKVTEKGKYVELRCDPISGHTALYWYRQSLGQGPEFLIYFQGTGAADDSGLPNDRFFAVRPEGSVSTLKIQRTERGDSAVYLCASSLGSAGTQYFGPGTRLTVL.

The sample holds a few counts of this clonotype. The chain carries TRBV24-1 and TRBJ2-7; TRBD2 is a possible D gene (6 bases). The CDR3 loop spans 13 amino acids. Looked up from germline, CDR1 is KGHDR and CDR2 is SFDVKD. The V and J ends lost 8 bases and 1 base respectively, with 11 bases between them. Here the CDR3 reads CATNGGTSYEQYF. CDR3 DNA sequence: TGTGCCACCAACGGTGGGACTTCCTACGAGCAGTACTTC.

This sequence joins TRBV5-1 and TRBJ2-1, with 8 positions matching TRBD2. The germline V gene encodes CDR1 SGHRS and CDR2 YFSETQ. V dropped 0 bases and J dropped 15; count of bases not matched to a gene: 14. This CDR3 comprises 15 residues. CDR3 nucleotides: TGCGCCAGCAGCTTGGGGGCCGGGAGGGTCGGGTTTCTGTTCTTC. Translating it yields CASSLGAGRVGFLFF.

This clonotype was seen only a few times. As DNA, the CDR3 is TGTGCCATCAGTGGGAGGACTAGCGGGAGTGAAGAGCAGTACTTC. It encodes CAISGRTSGSEEQYF. The chain uses TRBV10-3 and TRBJ2-5; 13 positions agree with TRBD2. This CDR3 is built from 15 residues. Germline V CDR1 and CDR2: ENHRY, SYGVKD. J lost 11 bases, V lost 4 bases, and 10 bases had no gene match.

CDR3 sequence reads: CASSQGSSGVRYGYTF. CDR3 nucleotide sequence: TGTGCCAGCAGCCAAGGTTCCTCGGGAGTAAGATATGGCTACACCTTC. The chain carries TRBV3-1 and TRBJ1-2; D is unresolved. Trimming pared 1 base from V and 5 bases from J, leaving 17 bases between. The CDR3 contains 16 residues. Germline loops: CDR1 LGHDT, CDR2 YNNKEL (reference sequence). Full variable domain (remainder filled in from reference TRBV3-1 and TRBJ1-2): DTAVSQTPKYLVTQMGNDKSIKCEQNLGHDTMYWYKQDSKKFLKIMFSYNNKELIINETVPNRFSPKSPDKAHLNLHINSLELGDSAVYFCASSQGSSGVRYGYTFGSGTRLTVV.

This clonotype was recorded a few times. The rearrangement links TRBV6-1 to TRBJ2-3, with 7 bases that match TRBD2. CDR1 and CDR2 from the germline V gene are MNHNS and SASEGT. V lost 8 bases, J lost 8 bases, and 13 bases stayed unmatched. This CDR3 is 14 amino acids long. The CDR3 sequence: CASPIGGSVRTQYF. The CDR3 DNA reads TGTGCCAGCCCTATCGGCGGGAGTGTCCGTACGCAGTATTTT.

This chain connects TRBV28 to TRBJ2-5; 7 bases map to TRBD2. The junction had 12 bases not matched to a gene; V was cut back by 1 base and J by 10 bases. CDR1 is MDHEN and CDR2 is SYDVKM in the germline V gene. The CDR3 spans 15 residues. CDR3 DNA sequence: TGTGCCAGCAGTTTATACGCTAGCGGTCCTCGGAACCAGTACTTC. It is translated as CASSLYASGPRNQYF.

This clonotype was picked up a small number of times. V is TRBV25-1 and J is TRBJ1-6, with TRBD1 as a possible D gene (6 bases). The CDR3 has 16 amino acids. Trimming removed 7 bases at V and 0 bases at J, with 13 bases between. CDR1 MGHDK and CDR2 SYGVNS come from the germline V gene. The CDR3 loop is CASTRTGSSYNSPLHF. DNA for the CDR3: TGTGCCAGCACTCGTACAGGGAGCTCCTATAATTCACCCCTCCACTTT.

The V gene is TRBV2, the J gene TRBJ2-1; TRBD2 aligns across 8 bases. CDR1 and CDR2 from the germline V gene are SNHLY and FYNNEI. V lost 4 bases, J lost 7 bases, and 6 bases stayed unmatched. This CDR3 spans 14 amino acids. The CDR3 coding sequence is TGTGCCAGCAGTGTCGGGGGGGCCAAAAATGAGCAGTTCTTC. It codes for CASSVGGAKNEQFF.

This clonotype was recorded many times. The chain couples TRBV5-1 to TRBJ2-7, with D possibly matching TRBD2 (5 bases). Between the trimmed V and J ends, which lost 0 bases and 0 bases, there was a span of 7 bases. The V gene's germline CDR1 is SGHRS and CDR2 YFSETQ. CDR3 length: 14 residues. This chain's CDR3 is CASSLEGSSYEQYF. In DNA form, the CDR3 reads TGCGCCAGCAGCTTGGAAGGGAGCTCCTACGAGCAGTACTTC.

V is TRBV10-2 and J is TRBJ2-1, with D unresolved. Germline CDR1 is WSHSY and CDR2 is SAAADI. V was pared by 4 bases and J by 13 bases, with 17 bases between. CDR3 length equals 13 residues. Here the CDR3 DNA reads TGCGCCAGCAGTGGACTCTACACAATGAGACAGTTCTTC. The encoded protein is CASSGLYTMRQFF.

To note about this clonotype: At one boundary the junction diverges from the germline segment, which might be a read error. This rearrangement joins TRBV27 to TRBJ2-7; D is uncertain. The CDR3 is made up of 14 amino acids. From germline, CDR1 is MNHEY and CDR2 SMNVEV (reference sequence). The CDR3 region has the DNA TGTGCCAGCAGACCGTCACTCCTCTCCTACGGGCAGTACTTC. Protein product: CASRPSLLSYGQYF.

The chain combines TRBV12-3 or TRBV12-4 with TRBJ2-1; D is ambiguous. The CDR3 has 11 amino acids. The V end was cut by 6 bases, the J end by 8 bases, with 8 bases between. The CDR3 bases are TGTGCCAGCAGGAAGGGCTATGAGCAGTTCTTC. Protein: CASRKGYEQFF.